These 29 T cell receptor beta chains were all obtained from the same sample, sequenced in a study of CD8 T cells in Susac syndrome. The RNA input was about 0.5 to 1 ug, and it was reverse transcribed with random hexamers. TCRdb re-called the immunoSEQ multiplex PCR reads with MiXCR, one entry per CDR3 protein. The table has 150,000 to 200,000 distinct CDR3 sequences, under 97% seen once. What was sequenced was CD4+ T cells from PBMCs. These receptors all come from a human donor with Susac syndrome.

The chain combines TRBV19 with TRBJ2-1; 10 nucleotides match TRBD2. The CDR3 covers 11 residues. Germline V gene data show CDR1 as LNHDA and CDR2 as SQIVND (reference sequence). J was trimmed by 14 bases and V by 5 bases; bases with no gene match: 3. This CDR3 is CASSHGLAEFF. CDR3 DNA: TGTGCCAGTAGTCACGGACTAGCGGAGTTCTTC.

The V and J genes are TRBV6-2 or TRBV6-3 and TRBJ1-2, with no clear D. From germline, CDR1 is MNHEY and CDR2 SVGEGT. V was pared by 5 bases and J by 4 bases, with 14 bases between. CDR3 length: 14 amino acids. The CDR3 DNA reads TGTGCCAGCAGTGGTTCGGGGTACGCCTATGGCTACACCTTC. Translated: CASSGSGYAYGYTF.

J is TRBJ2-5 and V is TRBV28; maybe TRBD2 (6 bases). Looked up from germline, CDR1 is MDHEN and CDR2 is SYDVKM. Trimming pared 5 bases from V and 4 bases from J, leaving 20 bases between. The CDR3 runs to 16 residues. This chain's CDR3 is CASSPIRWGTGETQYF. The CDR3 DNA reads as TGTGCCAGCAGTCCCATTAGGTGGGGGACTGGAGAGACCCAGTACTTC.

The chain uses TRBV20-1 and TRBJ1-4; no clear D. Trimming took off 6 bases at V and 2 bases at J, with 16 bases between the two ends. This CDR3 comprises 15 residues. In germline, CDR1 is DFQATT, CDR2 SNEGSKA (reference sequence). CDR3 nucleotide sequence: TGCAGTGCCAAAGACCCGATCGGCACTAATGAAAAACTGTTTTTT. It specifies CSAKDPIGTNEKLFF.

This chain links TRBV20-1 with TRBJ1-5; D ambiguous. V lost 5 bases and J 1 base, leaving 15 bases between the germline ends. CDR1 is DFQATT and CDR2 is SNEGSKA in the germline V gene (reference sequence). This CDR3 spans 15 amino acids. In nucleotides, the CDR3 is TGCAGTGCTCCTCCCGCGGGGAACAGCAATCAGCCCCAGCATTTT. Amino acid sequence: CSAPPAGNSNQPQHF.

This chain links TRBV29-1 with TRBJ2-4; TRBD2 is a possible D gene (5 bases). The V end lost 4 bases, the J end lost 5 bases, and 15 bases lay between the germline ends. The CDR3 sequence is 14 residues long. The V gene's germline CDR1 is SQVTM and CDR2 ANQGSEA. The CDR3 region is CSVARSGIENIQYF. CDR3 in DNA: TGCAGCGTTGCGCGATCCGGGATCGAAAACATTCAGTACTTC.

V gene TRBV29-1 combines with J gene TRBJ1-3; D is perhaps TRBD1 (6 bases). The ends were cut back, 3 bases at V and 4 bases at J, with 13 bases in the middle. The CDR3 is made up of 14 amino acids. CDR1 and CDR2 (germline): SQVTM, ANQGSEA. The CDR3 is CSVDLGASGNTIYF. The CDR3 nucleotides read TGCAGCGTTGATCTGGGGGCATCAGGAAACACCATATATTTT.

The rearrangement links TRBV2 to TRBJ1-5, with a tentative D call TRBD1 (5 bases). With 9 bases removed from V and 2 bases from J, the gap between germline ends came to 17 bases. Germline CDR1 is SNHLY and CDR2 is FYNNEI. The CDR3 totals 15 residues. CDR3 protein: CASATGVGGNQPQHF. CDR3 DNA: TGTGCCAGTGCCACGGGGGTAGGGGGCAATCAGCCCCAGCATTTT.

The chain recombines TRBV7-2 with TRBJ1-1; 7 nucleotides match TRBD1. With 0 bases clipped from V and 6 bases from J, the junction kept 1 base outside the gene matches. Germline V lookup: CDR1 SGHTA, CDR2 FQGNSA. The CDR3 covers 13 residues. CDR3 coding DNA: TGTGCCAGCAGCTTAGCCCAGGGGGCTGAAGCTTTCTTT. This encodes CASSLAQGAEAFF.

V is TRBV11-2 and J is TRBJ2-5; 15 positions match TRBD2. In germline, CDR1 is SGHAT, CDR2 FQNNGV. The J segment lost 6 bases and the V segment lost 1 base, leaving 3 bases of the junction unmatched. This CDR3 is 16 amino acids long. CDR3 DNA sequence: TGTGCCAGCAGCTTAGCGGGACTAGCGGGGGGTCAGACCCAGTACTTC. Translation: CASSLAGLAGGQTQYF.

This chain joins TRBV20-1 and TRBJ2-5, with D hard to call. This CDR3 region has 14 residues. The germline V gene has CDR1 DFQATT and CDR2 SNEGSKA (reference sequence). V lost 0 bases and J 4 bases, leaving 12 bases between the germline ends. For the CDR3, the DNA is TGCAGTGCTAGAGAAAATTTCGGCGCAGAGACCCAGTACTTC. It codes for CSARENFGAETQYF.

This rearrangement joins TRBV3-1 to TRBJ2-1; 13 bases match TRBD2. CDR3 length: 15 residues. With V trimmed by 6 bases and J by 4 bases, 3 bases remained unmatched. Germline CDR1 is LGHDT and CDR2 is YNNKEL (reference sequence). The CDR3 loop is CASSPGLAGYNEQFF. In DNA, the CDR3 is TGTGCCAGCAGTCCGGGACTAGCGGGATACAATGAGCAGTTCTTC.

The CDR3 DNA reads TGCAGCGATGGGATGAACACTGAAGCTTTCTTT. Encoded protein: CSDGMNTEAFF. The V call is TRBV29-1, the J call TRBJ1-1; D is undetermined. V lost 7 bases and J 0 bases, leaving 6 bases between the germline ends. Germline V gene sequence: CDR1 SQVTM, CDR2 ANQGSEA. This CDR3 is 11 amino acids long.

The chain recombines TRBV5-1 with TRBJ1-2; 10 bases fit TRBD1. Germline V CDR1 and CDR2: SGHRS, YFSETQ. The CDR3 runs to 17 residues. Germline trimming cut 4 bases from V and 2 bases from J; bases unmatched to any gene: 11. CDR3 nucleotides: TGCGCCAGCAGCGTGGAGACAGGGGGCAGTTTAAACTATGGCTACACCTTC. It encodes CASSVETGGSLNYGYTF. Variable domain in full (rest from reference TRBV5-1 and TRBJ1-2): KAGVTQTPRYLIKTRGQQVTLSCSPISGHRSVSWYQQTPGQGLQFLFEYFSETQRNKGNFPGRFSGRQFSNSRSEMNVSTLELGDSALYLCASSVETGGSLNYGYTFGSGTRLTVV.

This chain joins TRBV12-3 or TRBV12-4 and TRBJ1-6; TRBD1 matches at 9 bases. The CDR3 extends over 16 amino acids. V was pared by 3 bases and J by 6 bases, with 6 bases of the junction left unmatched. CDR3 bases: TGTGCCAGCAGTTTCTCAGGGACAGGGCTTAATTCACCCCTCCACTTT. Translating it yields CASSFSGTGLNSPLHF.

This chain joins TRBV4-3 and TRBJ2-3; D perhaps matches TRBD1 (5 bases). The CDR3 contains 15 residues. V dropped 5 bases and J dropped 0 bases, with 12 bases sitting between them. CDR1 and CDR2 (germline): LGHNA, YSLEER. CDR3 protein: CASSGAASSTDTQYF. CDR3 sequence (DNA): TGCGCCAGCAGCGGGGCAGCCTCTAGCACAGATACGCAGTATTTT.

The chain uses TRBV3-1 and TRBJ2-1, with TRBD2 identical over 9 bases. The CDR3 length is 21 residues. The trim removed 3 bases at V and 4 bases at J, leaving 22 bases unmatched. Per the germline V gene, CDR1 is LGHDT and CDR2 is YNNKEL (reference sequence). CDR3 protein: CASSHPSPLAGATKFYNEQFF. DNA of the CDR3: TGTGCCAGCAGCCACCCCTCCCCCTTAGCGGGGGCCACCAAATTTTACAATGAGCAGTTCTTC.

The chain links TRBV14 to TRBJ2-7; D not certain. Germline V gives CDR1 SGHDN, CDR2 FVKESK. The CDR3 consists of 13 residues. V lost 3 bases and J lost 6, with 12 bases in between. CDR3: CASSQLGLGEQYF. CDR3 bases: TGTGCCAGCAGCCAGTTAGGGTTGGGCGAGCAGTACTTC.

The chain joins TRBV15 to TRBJ2-1; 10 bases match TRBD2. The J segment lost 6 bases and the V segment lost 0 bases, leaving 26 bases of the junction unmatched. Germline assignment: CDR1 LNHNV and CDR2 YYDKDF (reference sequence). The CDR3 extends over 23 amino acids. This chain's CDR3 is CATSRDKTEGRTVLAGVSNEQFF. In DNA form, the CDR3 reads TGTGCCACCAGCAGAGATAAAACCGAGGGGAGGACAGTTCTAGCGGGGGTAAGCAATGAGCAGTTCTTC.

This chain joins TRBV20-1 and TRBJ2-3; D could derive from TRBD1 or TRBD2 (5 bases each). Germline V CDR1 and CDR2: DFQATT, SNEGSKA (reference sequence). The CDR3 consists of 17 residues. Trimming stripped 3 bases from V and 0 bases from J, with 19 bases between. The chain's CDR3 is CSARTSWGRGSTDTQYF. As DNA, the CDR3 is TGCAGTGCTAGGACTTCCTGGGGACGGGGAAGCACAGATACGCAGTATTTT.

J is TRBJ2-3 and V is TRBV7-2; TRBD2 aligns across 8 bases. After removal of 7 bases from V and 6 bases from J, the junction contained 15 bases not matched to a gene. Per germline, CDR1 SGHTA and CDR2 FQGNSA. The CDR3 totals 16 residues. DNA for the CDR3: TGTGCCAGCAATATCGGGGGGGCCCGGTTCGGGGATACGCAGTATTTT. It specifies CASNIGGARFGDTQYF.

This sequence joins TRBV20-1 and TRBJ1-1; possible D gene TRBD1, 5 bases. The CDR3 spans 11 residues. Germline loops: CDR1 DFQATT, CDR2 SNEGSKA (reference sequence). Trimming pared 2 bases from V and 11 bases from J, leaving 12 bases between. The CDR3 bases are TGCAGTGCTAGAACCCCGGGGACCGCTTTCTTT. It codes for CSARTPGTAFF.

The chain employs TRBV2 and TRBJ1-2, with a tentative D call TRBD1 (5 bases). The ends were cut back, 4 bases at V and 7 bases at J, with 16 bases in the middle. The V gene's germline CDR1 is SNHLY and CDR2 FYNNEI. This CDR3 spans 14 amino acids. The CDR3 region has the DNA TGTGCCAGCAGTGGGGCAGGGAGGGGATCTGGCTACACCTTC. This sequence encodes CASSGAGRGSGYTF.

This rearrangement joins TRBV7-8 to TRBJ1-2, with 7 nucleotides matching TRBD1. V lost 0 bases to trimming and J lost 2 bases; unmatched junction nucleotides: 3. Germline V lookup: CDR1 SGHVS, CDR2 FQNEAQ. The CDR3 spans 15 residues. CDR3 nucleotide sequence: TGTGCCAGCAGCTTAGCGCGCAGGGGGAACTATGGCTACACCTTC. Residues: CASSLARRGNYGYTF.

The chain uses TRBV3-1 and TRBJ2-3; D unclear. CDR3 length: 16 residues. The germline V and J ends were trimmed by 4 bases and 4 bases, with 18 bases remaining between them. From germline, CDR1 is LGHDT and CDR2 YNNKEL (reference sequence). As DNA, the CDR3 is TGTGCCAGCAGCCGAATCCGGCCTCAGGCGGCAGATACGCAGTATTTT. Amino acids: CASSRIRPQAADTQYF.

V gene TRBV5-1 combines with J gene TRBJ1-1; 10 bases are shared with TRBD1. The CDR3 sequence is 19 residues long. The germline CDR1 and CDR2 sequences are SGHRS and YFSETQ. V trimming: 0 bases; J trimming: 0 bases; junction bases outside the gene matches: 11. CDR3 sequence (DNA): TGCGCCAGCAGCTTGGTACCTGGACAGGGGGGAATCCTGAACACTGAAGCTTTCTTT. It codes for CASSLVPGQGGILNTEAFF. Using reference TRBV5-1 and TRBJ1-1 for the parts outside the CDR3, the full variable domain is KAGVTQTPRYLIKTRGQQVTLSCSPISGHRSVSWYQQTPGQGLQFLFEYFSETQRNKGNFPGRFSGRQFSNSRSEMNVSTLELGDSALYLCASSLVPGQGGILNTEAFFGQGTRLTVV.

The genes are TRBV30 and TRBJ1-5, with D possibly TRBD1 on 6 matching bases. V lost 5 bases and J lost 6, with 17 bases in between. This CDR3 is built from 14 residues. Germline lookup yields CDR1 GTSNPN and CDR2 SVGIG (reference sequence). The CDR3 coding sequence is TGTGCCTGGGCCGCGGGGGCGCGGAGTCAGCCCCAGCATTTT. Protein: CAWAAGARSQPQHF.

V is TRBV5-1 and J is TRBJ2-3; D is possibly TRBD1 (6 bases). V was cut by 3 bases and J by 0 bases, with 11 bases left in between. The CDR3 spans 15 residues. Germline V gene data show CDR1 as SGHRS and CDR2 as YFSETQ. The CDR3 spells CASSWEQGSTDTQYF. The CDR3 DNA sequence: TGCGCCAGCAGCTGGGAACAGGGCAGCACAGATACGCAGTATTTT. Using reference TRBV5-1 and TRBJ2-3 for the parts outside the CDR3, the full variable domain is KAGVTQTPRYLIKTRGQQVTLSCSPISGHRSVSWYQQTPGQGLQFLFEYFSETQRNKGNFPGRFSGRQFSNSRSEMNVSTLELGDSALYLCASSWEQGSTDTQYFGPGTRLTVL.

DNA of the CDR3: TGTGCCAGCAGCCCCGACGCAGAGACCCAGTACTTC. It is translated as CASSPDAETQYF. The chain couples TRBV7-3 to TRBJ2-5; D is unclear. The CDR3 extends over 12 amino acids. V gave up 5 bases and J gave up 4 bases, with 8 bases separating them. Germline assignment: CDR1 SGHTA and CDR2 FQGTGA.